These T cell receptor beta chains were read from a single sample in a study of Ad26.COV2.S vaccination and SARS-CoV-2 variants. Method: immunoSEQ multiplex PCR; TCRdb's copy keeps in-frame clones and lacks some. This sample carries 300,000 to 400,000 clones, 70% to 90% of them seen once, and the ten largest clones take 1.9%. The material was peripheral blood, obtained in a trial of Ad26.COV2.S vaccine versus placebo. Every receptor here comes from a person between 18 and 65 years old who received the Ad26.COV2.S COVID-19 vaccine or a placebo. Each CDR3 is given with its conserved first and last residue. D genes are given only for firm matches. Clone sizes are given selectively: once, few, many, or a class where the clone is expanded.

>TRBV7-8|.|15|.|TRBJ2-1
TGTGCCAGCAGCGCACCCGGGACTTTCCCTCAAGAGCAGTTCTTC
CASSAPGTFPQEQFF
>TRBV19|.|15|.|TRBJ2-7
TGTGCCAGTAGTACGGGGGGACAGCCCTACTACGAGCAGTACTTC
CASSTGGQPYYEQYF
>TRBV11-2|.|14|.|TRBJ1-1
TGTGCCAGCAGCCGGGGACAAGTGAACACTGAAGCTTTCTTT
CASSRGQVNTEAFF
>TRBV14|.|14|.|TRBJ1-1
TGTGCCAGCAGCCAAGAGGCCAAAAACACTGAAGCTTTCTTT
CASSQEAKNTEAFF
>TRBV5-6|TRBD1|18|.|TRBJ1-1
TGTGCCAGCAGCTTGAAGCTGGGACAGGTACAGGGAAACACTGAAGCTTTCTTT
CASSLKLGQVQGNTEAFF
>TRBV13|TRBD1|15|.|TRBJ1-2
TGTGCCAGCAGCGCGACGTCGACAGGGTTCTATGGCTACACCTTC
CASSATSTGFYGYTF
>TRBV30|TRBD2|15|once|TRBJ2-7
TGTGCCTGGAGTTATAGCGGGGGGCTCTCCTACGAGCAGTACTTC
CAWSYSGGLSYEQYF
>TRBV7-2|.|14|.|TRBJ2-5
TGTGCCAGCAGCTCACGGGATCTAAAAGAGACCCAGTACTTC
CASSSRDLKETQYF
>TRBV6-6|.|13|few|TRBJ2-7
TGTGCCAGCACCCTGGACGGTTCCTACGAGCAGTACTTC
CASTLDGSYEQYF
>TRBV7-2|.|13|.|TRBJ2-3
TGTGCCAGCAGGGTTGCGGGGTTAGATACGCAGTATTTT
CASRVAGLDTQYF
>TRBV11-2|TRBD1|15|.|TRBJ2-2
TGTGCCAGCAGCCCAAGGCAGGGGACAGCCGGGGAGCTGTTTTTT
CASSPRQGTAGELFF
>TRBV24-1|TRBD1|14|once|TRBJ2-1
TGTGCCAAGTACCCGGGACAGGGATCCAATGAGCAGTTCTTC
CAKYPGQGSNEQFF